Below, 26 T cell receptor beta chains from the same sample are listed, as sequenced in a study of cytomegalovirus exposure and HLA in healthy donors. Vbeta (60) and Jbeta (13) primers were used in the PCR. The data were produced by immunoSEQ multiplex PCR, yet TCRdb's version contains in-frame clones alone and is incomplete. Seen here are 310,000 or so clones, approximately 90% observed once, and the top ten hold approximately 2.4%. The specimen sequenced was PBMCs. The receptors were sampled from a woman between 18 and 29 years old in good health and CMV-seronegative.

This rearrangement joins TRBV10-3 to TRBJ1-2, with 8 positions matching TRBD1. Trimming removed 3 bases from V and 2 bases from J; junction bases left unmatched: 5. This CDR3 is 15 amino acids long. Looked up from germline, CDR1 is ENHRY and CDR2 is SYGVKD. CDR3 region: CAISEGTGQNYGYTF. The CDR3 coding sequence is TGTGCCATCAGTGAAGGGACAGGTCAAAACTATGGCTACACCTTC.

This clone was picked up one time. In nucleotides, the CDR3 is TGTGCCAGCAGCGTAGTGGGCAGGGCAGGAGATACGCAGTATTTT. Translated, it gives CASSVVGRAGDTQYF. This rearrangement joins TRBV9 to TRBJ2-3; a possible D gene is TRBD1 (5 bases). The CDR3 spans 15 residues. V lost 0 bases and J lost 5, with 13 bases in between. In germline, CDR1 is SGDLS, CDR2 YYNGEE.

The rearrangement uses TRBV19 and TRBJ1-3; no definite D call. This CDR3 has 16 residues. Germline V CDR1 and CDR2: LNHDA, SQIVND (reference sequence). CDR3 nucleotides: TGTGTTACCTACTCCCCGGGAGAAAGCTCTGGAAACACCATATATTTT. Amino acid sequence: CVTYSPGESSGNTIYF.

This sequence joins TRBV29-1 and TRBJ2-1, with TRBD2 matching 7 bases. This CDR3 region has 15 residues. The V segment lost 0 bases and the J segment 8 bases; nucleotides outside the gene matches: 10. The germline CDR1 and CDR2 sequences are SQVTM and ANQGSEA. The CDR3 sequence is CSVEDGLVIRDEQFF. CDR3 nucleotides: TGCAGCGTTGAAGATGGACTAGTAATACGCGATGAGCAGTTCTTC.

CDR3 loop: CASSLRLVTQTQYF. The DNA for the CDR3 is TGTGCCAGCAGCTTGCGTTTGGTCACTCAGACCCAGTACTTC. The rearrangement links TRBV5-6 to TRBJ2-5, with D uncertain. Germline values: CDR1 SGHDT, CDR2 YYEEEE. CDR3 size: 14 residues. V was cut by 1 base and J by 6 bases, with 13 bases left in between.

This clone has more than one count but fewer than ten. The chain uses TRBV10-3 and TRBJ1-5; the match to TRBD1 covers 12 bases. Germline-derived CDR1 and CDR2 are ENHRY and SYGVKD. The CDR3 has 15 amino acids. V shed 10 bases, J shed 6 bases, and the junction held 10 bases outside the gene matches. CDR3 coding DNA: TGTGCCAGCTCGCCGGGACAGGGGGCGAGTCAGCCCCAGCATTTT. Its protein is CASSPGQGASQPQHF.

The rearrangement joins TRBV30 to TRBJ2-7, with 7 positions matching TRBD1. After removal of 2 bases from V and 6 bases from J, the junction contained 7 bases not matched to a gene. There are 13 residues in the CDR3. Germline loops: CDR1 GTSNPN, CDR2 SVGIG (reference sequence). The CDR3 DNA sequence: TGTGCCTGGAGTCGACAGGGATCCCGCGAGCAGTACTTC. Translated: CAWSRQGSREQYF.

This sequence joins TRBV2 and TRBJ2-7; 11 positions agree with TRBD2. CDR1 SNHLY and CDR2 FYNNEI come from the germline V gene. The CDR3 has 15 amino acids. V gave up 2 bases and J gave up 9 bases; unmatched junction bases: 9. CDR3 in DNA: TGTGCCAGCAGTGAATTGGGGCTAGCGGGGGGTACGCAGTACTTC. This gives the protein CASSELGLAGGTQYF.

To note about this clone: The germline gene is not matched at one end of the junction; a read error may be the cause. This rearrangement joins TRBV7-8 to TRBJ1-5; TRBD1 might be the D (6 bases). The CDR3 sequence is 11 residues long. Looked up from germline, CDR1 is SGHVS and CDR2 is FQNEAQ. Written as DNA, the CDR3 is TGTGCTTGGGGGGGCAATCAGTCCCAGCATTTT. The encoded protein is CAWGGNQSQHF.

The chain employs TRBV7-7 and TRBJ2-7; 8 bases line up with TRBD1. The ends lost 4 bases at V and 6 bases at J; junction bases unmatched: 8. The CDR3 spans 14 residues. The germline V gene has CDR1 SSHAT and CDR2 FNYEAQ (reference sequence). CDR3 sequence: CASSSGQGASEQYF. The CDR3 DNA reads TGTGCCAGCAGCTCAGGGCAGGGGGCTTCCGAGCAGTACTTC. The full variable domain, in which reference TRBV7-7 and TRBJ2-7 provide the parts outside the CDR3, is GAGVSQSPRYKVTKRGQDVTLRCDPISSHATLYWYQQALGQGPEFLTYFNYEAQPDKSGLPSDRFSAERPEGSISTLTIQRTEQRDSAMYRCASSSGQGASEQYFGPGTRLTVT.

The chain couples TRBV6-1 to TRBJ2-1, with TRBD1 as a possible D gene (6 bases). Trimming left V 3 bases short and J 6 bases short, with 12 bases between. Germline CDR1 reads MNHNS; CDR2 reads SASEGT. This CDR3 has 14 amino acids. The CDR3 sequence is CASSENSRGNEQFF. The CDR3 DNA reads TGTGCCAGCAGTGAGAACTCCAGGGGCAATGAGCAGTTCTTC.

The chain has TRBV10-3 and TRBJ1-6, with D maybe TRBD1 (5 bases). Trimming took off 10 bases at V and 9 bases at J, with 19 bases between the two ends. The CDR3 length is 14 residues. Germline V gives CDR1 ENHRY, CDR2 SYGVKD. CDR3 sequence: CASRAGDLFSPLHF. Written as DNA, the CDR3 is TGTGCCAGTCGGGCGGGGGACCTATTTTCACCCCTCCACTTT.

This clone was detected only a few times. The CDR3 loop reads CASSKDIYYGYTF. CDR3 in DNA: TGTGCCAGCAGCAAGGACATCTACTATGGCTACACCTTC. The chain joins TRBV25-1 to TRBJ1-2, with D possibly matching TRBD1 (5 bases). Germline V CDR1 and CDR2: MGHDK, SYGVNS. This CDR3 comprises 13 residues. V was trimmed by 6 bases and J by 3 bases, leaving 11 bases between them.

The V gene is TRBV5-1, the J gene TRBJ1-2, with TRBD1 identical over 8 bases. Germline assignment: CDR1 SGHRS and CDR2 YFSETQ. Trimming removed 0 bases from V and 7 bases from J; junction bases left unmatched: 5. The CDR3 sequence is 14 residues long. For the CDR3, the DNA is TGCGCCAGCAGCTTGGGCCAGGGGGCGAGTGGCTACACCTTC. Amino acid sequence: CASSLGQGASGYTF.

J is TRBJ2-7 and V is TRBV4-1; no clear D gene. V was cut by 1 base and J by 0 bases, with 4 bases left in between. Germline CDR1 and CDR2: MGHRA and YSYEKL. The CDR3 spans 13 residues. This CDR3 reads CASSQAVSYEQYF. The CDR3 region has the DNA TGCGCCAGCAGCCAAGCAGTCTCCTACGAGCAGTACTTC.

The chain joins TRBV11-2 to TRBJ1-1; 7 bases map to TRBD1. This CDR3 spans 17 amino acids. Trimming removed 5 bases from V and 1 base from J; junction bases left unmatched: 13. Germline V gene sequence: CDR1 SGHAT, CDR2 FQNNGV. In DNA form, the CDR3 reads TGTGCCAGCAGCCGACCAGCGGAGAGGGGGCCGAACACTGAAGCTTTCTTT. This gives the protein CASSRPAERGPNTEAFF.

The genes are TRBV30 and TRBJ1-1; a possible D gene is TRBD1 (5 bases). The length of the CDR3 is 14 residues. The V end lost 4 bases, the J end lost 0 bases, and 12 bases lay between the germline ends. The germline gives CDR1 GTSNPN, CDR2 SVGIG (reference sequence). The CDR3 is CAWMFGAMNTEAFF. CDR3 in DNA: TGTGCCTGGATGTTTGGGGCCATGAACACTGAAGCTTTCTTT.

J is TRBJ1-2 and V is TRBV2; TRBD1 matches 7 bases. There are 13 residues in the CDR3. Germline CDR1 and CDR2: SNHLY and FYNNEI. The trim removed 8 bases at V and 4 bases at J, leaving 7 bases unmatched. Written as DNA, the CDR3 is TGTGCCAGCGATTCGACAGGGCTCTATGGCTACACCTTC. This sequence encodes CASDSTGLYGYTF. The full variable domain, with the rest looked up from reference TRBV2 and TRBJ1-2, is EPEVTQTPSHQVTQMGQEVILRCVPISNHLYFYWYRQILGQKVEFLVSFYNNEISEKSEIFDDQFSVERPDGSNFTLKIRSTKLEDSAMYFCASDSTGLYGYTFGSGTRLTVV.

The chain links TRBV6-1 to TRBJ2-3, with TRBD2 matching 9 bases. CDR1 and CDR2 from the germline V gene are MNHNS and SASEGT. The trim removed 1 base at V and 0 bases at J, leaving 2 bases unmatched. The CDR3 has 16 residues. CDR3 nucleotides: TGTGCCAGCAGTGAAGGACTAGCGGTGAGCACAGATACGCAGTATTTT. It specifies CASSEGLAVSTDTQYF.

V and J are TRBV2 and TRBJ2-7; possibly TRBD1 for D (5 bases). From germline, CDR1 is SNHLY and CDR2 FYNNEI. The length of the CDR3 is 12 residues. With 3 bases removed from V and 5 bases from J, the gap between germline ends came to 8 bases. Here the CDR3 reads CASSEETDEQYF. CDR3 nucleotide sequence: TGTGCCAGCAGTGAGGAGACAGACGAGCAGTACTTC.

The chain recombines TRBV19 with TRBJ2-7; 11 nucleotides agree with TRBD1. The germline V gene has CDR1 LNHDA and CDR2 SQIVND (reference sequence). This CDR3 contains 15 residues. J lost 2 bases, V lost 5 bases, and 5 bases had no gene match. This CDR3 reads CASSGRTGGTYEQYF. The CDR3 DNA sequence: TGTGCCAGTAGTGGACGGACAGGGGGCACCTACGAGCAGTACTTC.

The rearrangement links TRBV6-5 to TRBJ2-3; a possible D gene is TRBD2 (6 bases). Germline V CDR1 and CDR2: MNHEY, SVGAGI. V shed 4 bases and J shed 3 bases, with 11 bases lying between them. CDR3 length equals 14 residues. CDR3 sequence reads: CASSWTRGTDTQYF. The CDR3 nucleotides read TGTGCCAGCAGTTGGACGCGGGGAACAGATACGCAGTATTTT.

The chain recombines TRBV14 with TRBJ2-5; D not resolved. The J call may be wrong; the DNA end is better matched by TRBJ2-7. The CDR3 loop spans 13 amino acids. Germline-derived CDR1 and CDR2 are SGHDN and FVKESK. CDR3 bases: TGTGCCAGCAGCCAAGATAAGTCCTACGAGCAGTACTTC. It translates to CASSQDKSYEQYF.

The V and J genes are TRBV7-9 and TRBJ1-4, with D possibly TRBD1 on 6 matching bases. Germline V CDR1 and CDR2: SEHNR, FQNEAQ (reference sequence). V dropped 5 bases and J dropped 10 bases, with 20 bases sitting between them. The CDR3 has 15 residues. The CDR3 nucleotides are TGTGCCAGCAGCCCAACCAGTAGGGGGAAGCCAAAACTGTTTTTT. Translation gives CASSPTSRGKPKLFF. The full variable domain, rest sourced from reference TRBV7-9 and TRBJ1-4, is DTGVSQNPRHKITKRGQNVTFRCDPISEHNRLYWYRQTLGQGPEFLTYFQNEAQLEKSRLLSDRFSAERPKGSFSTLEIQRTEQGDSAMYLCASSPTSRGKPKLFFGSGTQLSVL.

The chain links TRBV5-1 to TRBJ2-3, with D possibly being TRBD1 (5 bases). The CDR3 extends over 15 amino acids. V was cut by 3 bases and J by 1 base, with 12 bases left in between. From germline, CDR1 is SGHRS and CDR2 YFSETQ. The CDR3 spells CASSSHQGGTDTQYF. CDR3 bases: TGCGCCAGCAGCTCCCACCAGGGTGGCACAGATACGCAGTATTTT.

The rearrangement links TRBV2 to TRBJ2-1, with unresolved D. The germline gives CDR1 SNHLY, CDR2 FYNNEI. The CDR3 loop spans 12 amino acids. Trimming shortened V by 6 bases and J by 9 bases, and 12 bases separated the two germline ends. DNA of the CDR3: TGTGCCAGCAGGTTTCTAGTCAGTGAGCAGTTCTTC. Protein: CASRFLVSEQFF.